This T cell receptor beta chain was recorded in a study of CD8 T cells in ankylosing spondylitis. This clonotype has at least ten counts. TCRdb independently ran MiXCR on the 5' RACE reads; one entry per CDR3 protein. Among roughly 38,000 distinct CDR3 sequences listed, around a tenth were seen once. This CDR3 comprises 15 residues. Deletions cut 5 bases from V and 7 bases from J, with 17 bases between. Looked up from germline, CDR1 is SEHNR and CDR2 is FQNEAQ (reference sequence). The sample was blood, either unsorted or a sorted T cell fraction (not recorded which). The sequence was obtained from a male donor with ankylosing spondylitis or in good health (not recorded which). The genes are TRBV7-9 and TRBJ1-4; D perhaps matches TRBD1 (5 bases). The CDR3 loop reads CASSSRFAGGEKLFF. The CDR3 nucleotides are TGTGCCAGCAGCAGTAGGTTCGCGGGGGGTGAAAAACTGTTTTTT.